The sequence of this T cell receptor beta chain was determined in a study of cytomegalovirus exposure and HLA in healthy donors. Findings of the study overall: Reported results showed that the classifier diagnosed cytomegalovirus status with high specificity and sensitivity. Rarity marked most TCR sequences, yet some public TCRs occurred in many donors. Among TCR beta chains, those listed as cytomegalovirus-associated numbered about 150.

The CDR3 covers 15 residues. Germline values: CDR1 SGHVS, CDR2 FQNEAQ. With V trimmed by 3 bases and J by 5 bases, 4 bases remained unmatched. Clones were sequenced by immunoSEQ multiplex PCR, and TCRdb holds only the in-frame ones, with some missing. The sample yields roughly 300,000 clones, 86% seen once. Worth noting for this clone: Its antigen is still unknown.

The sequencing input was PBMCs. This chain uses TRBV7-8 with TRBJ2-5, with TRBD2 identical over 12 bases. The clonotype was recovered from a woman under 30 in good health and CMV-seronegative. The CDR3 loop reads CASSLTSGSRETQYF. Here the CDR3 DNA reads TGTGCCAGCAGCTTGACTAGCGGGAGTCGTGAGACCCAGTACTTC.